This T cell receptor beta chain stems from a study of T cell changes during pregnancy in multiple sclerosis. V dropped 6 bases and J dropped 5 bases, with 16 bases sitting between them. The CDR3 is made up of 13 amino acids. From germline, CDR1 is SQVTM and CDR2 ANQGSEA. TCRdb's table, derived via immunoSEQ multiplex PCR, lists solely in-frame clones and lacks some. The table has about 80,000 clones, around 92% seen once. This TCR was recovered from a female donor with multiple sclerosis, enrolled in a pregnancy study. The material was peripheral blood, obtained before pregnancy. The V and J genes are TRBV29-1 and TRBJ2-5; D is possibly TRBD2 (6 bases). The CDR3 here is CSVPLAGSETQYF. The CDR3 region has the DNA TGCAGCGTCCCCCTCGCGGGGTCGGAGACCCAGTACTTC.